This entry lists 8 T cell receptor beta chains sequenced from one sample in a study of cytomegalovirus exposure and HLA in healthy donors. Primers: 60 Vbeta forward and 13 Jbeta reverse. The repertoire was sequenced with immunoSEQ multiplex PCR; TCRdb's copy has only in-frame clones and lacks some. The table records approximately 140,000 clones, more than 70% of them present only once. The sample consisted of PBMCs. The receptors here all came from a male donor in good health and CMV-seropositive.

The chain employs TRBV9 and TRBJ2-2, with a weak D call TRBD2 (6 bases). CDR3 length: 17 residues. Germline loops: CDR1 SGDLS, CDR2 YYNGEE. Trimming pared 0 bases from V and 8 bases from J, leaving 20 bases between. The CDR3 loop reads CASSVGHGGTYEGELFF. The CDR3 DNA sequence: TGTGCCAGCAGCGTAGGTCATGGGGGGACCTACGAAGGGGAGCTGTTTTTT.

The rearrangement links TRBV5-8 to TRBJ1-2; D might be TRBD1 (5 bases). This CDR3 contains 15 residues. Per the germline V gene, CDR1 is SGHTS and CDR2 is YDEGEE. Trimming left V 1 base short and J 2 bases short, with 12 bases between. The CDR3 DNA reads TGTGCCAGCAGCTTGTTGGGGCTGTCCAACTATGGCTACACCTTC. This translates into CASSLLGLSNYGYTF.

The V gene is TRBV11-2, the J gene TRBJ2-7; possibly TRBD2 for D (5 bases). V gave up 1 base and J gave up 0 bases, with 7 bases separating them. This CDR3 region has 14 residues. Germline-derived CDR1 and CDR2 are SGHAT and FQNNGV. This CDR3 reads CASSLVASSYEQYF. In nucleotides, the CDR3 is TGTGCCAGCAGCTTAGTAGCGAGCTCCTACGAGCAGTACTTC.

DNA of the CDR3: TGTGCCAGCAGCCAAGATCTCGAACAGGCTGAAGCTTTCTTT. Translated: CASSQDLEQAEAFF. The J gene is TRBJ1-1, the V gene TRBV4-2; TRBD1 is a possible D gene (5 bases). Trimming removed 0 bases from V and 6 bases from J, with 11 bases in between. This CDR3 has 14 residues. Germline loops: CDR1 LGHNA, CDR2 YNFKEQ.

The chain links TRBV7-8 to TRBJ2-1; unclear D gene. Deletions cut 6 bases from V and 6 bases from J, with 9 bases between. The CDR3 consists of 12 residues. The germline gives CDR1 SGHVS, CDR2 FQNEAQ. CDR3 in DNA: TGTGCCAGCAGTTTCGGTCCCAATGAGCAGTTCTTC. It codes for CASSFGPNEQFF.

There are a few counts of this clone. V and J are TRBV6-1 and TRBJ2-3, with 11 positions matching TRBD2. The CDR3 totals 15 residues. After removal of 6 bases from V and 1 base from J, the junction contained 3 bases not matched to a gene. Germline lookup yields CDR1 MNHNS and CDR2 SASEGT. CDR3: CASRALAGGTDTQYF. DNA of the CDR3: TGTGCCAGCAGGGCACTAGCGGGGGGCACAGATACGCAGTATTTT.

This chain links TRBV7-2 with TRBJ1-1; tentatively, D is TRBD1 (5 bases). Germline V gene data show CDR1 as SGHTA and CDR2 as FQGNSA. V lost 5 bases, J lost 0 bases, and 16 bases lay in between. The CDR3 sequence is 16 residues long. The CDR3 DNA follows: TGTGCCAGCAGCCAGGAAGTACCAGGGATGAACACTGAAGCTTTCTTT. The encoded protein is CASSQEVPGMNTEAFF.

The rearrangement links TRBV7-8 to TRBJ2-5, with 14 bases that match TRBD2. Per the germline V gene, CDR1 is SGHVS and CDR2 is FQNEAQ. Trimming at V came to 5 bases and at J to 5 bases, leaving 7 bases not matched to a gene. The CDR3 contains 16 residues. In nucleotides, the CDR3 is TGTGCCAGCAGCCCTGGACTAGCGGGGGGCGGGGAGACCCAGTACTTC. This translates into CASSPGLAGGGETQYF.